These T cell receptor beta chains were read from a single sample in a study of T cell repertoires in ileal Crohn's disease. Profiling relied on immunoSEQ multiplex PCR, and the TCRdb table lists in-frame clones only, not all of them. The table records about 2,300 clones, 93% of them present only once. Input material: ileal tissue. These receptors came from an adult with Crohn's disease. Both conserved end residues are part of each CDR3. Fields, in order: J gene, V gene, CDR3 protein.

TRBJ2-5	TRBV20-1	CSVRLQETQYF
TRBJ2-1	TRBV6-5	CASTPGTSVNEQFF
TRBJ2-1	TRBV7-9	CASSLGQGIFNEQFF
TRBJ2-1	TRBV19	CASSRTSGSGNEQFF
TRBJ2-1	TRBV21-1	CARIVQVSRSYNEQFF
TRBJ1-5	TRBV28	CASSPQAYVQPQHF
TRBJ2-3	TRBV5-1	CASSFSGDTQYF
TRBJ1-2	TRBV11-2	CASSLAWGGYTF
TRBJ2-5	TRBV11-3	CASSFEGEGGQETQYF
TRBJ2-2	TRBV11-2	CASSLVGGGTGELFF
TRBJ2-5	TRBV10-3	CAISSTGSQETQYF
TRBJ2-7	TRBV7-8	CASSLVTGLAGWSYEQYF
TRBJ2-1	TRBV19	CASSIASGIYNEQFF
TRBJ2-5	TRBV7-2	CASSFRVQETQYF
TRBJ2-1	TRBV28	CASNMAYNEQFF
TRBJ1-1	TRBV11-2	CASSLAQNTEAFF
TRBJ2-1	TRBV7-3	CASSSGTSGRSTEQFF
TRBJ1-1	TRBV7-9	CASSPGHQNTEAFF
TRBJ2-1	TRBV9	CASSADQGDEQFF
TRBJ2-7	TRBV5-6	CASSFWDRSYEQYF
TRBJ2-7	TRBV28	CASRMTGNSYEQYF
TRBJ1-4	TRBV5-1	CASSLSGTNEKLFF
TRBJ2-1	TRBV9	CASSVEGGRAIVTYNEQFF
TRBJ2-3	TRBV9	CASSVSGARTSGRGTDTQYF
TRBJ1-1	TRBV5-1	CASSLSGTGNTEAFF
TRBJ2-7	TRBV7-7	CASTACEQYF
TRBJ2-7	TRBV28	CASSPPGRGKGEQYF
TRBJ2-2	TRBV6-6	CASSYDSNTGELFF
TRBJ2-4	TRBV6-1	CASSEAAGPKNIQYF
TRBJ1-3	TRBV11-2	CASSLDQVTGNTIYF
TRBJ2-7	TRBV5-3	CARSLFSGKEGCEQYF
TRBJ2-1	TRBV23-1	CASSDRGQPERNEQFF
TRBJ2-1	TRBV11-2	CASSLDRGSGSYNEQFF
TRBJ2-1	TRBV5-8	CASSPLGAYNEQFF
TRBJ2-3	TRBV10-3	CATQSRLAGVTDTQYF
TRBJ2-7	TRBV5-1	CASSSRTGLYEQYF
TRBJ1-5	TRBV28	CASSEWDRDQPQHF
TRBJ1-1	TRBV4-3	CASSQASLGGTEAFF
TRBJ2-7	TRBV12-5	CASGLVLGGSYEQYF
TRBJ2-7	TRBV19	CASSNRGTSGEQYF
TRBJ2-3	TRBV5-5	CASSQLAFQGYTQYF
TRBJ2-3	TRBV30	CAWSVRASTDTQYF
TRBJ2-4	TRBV6-6	CASSSGRAKNIQYF
TRBJ1-2	TRBV27	CASTPGYRTNYGYTF
TRBJ1-5	TRBV19	CASRLQGAGQPQHF
TRBJ2-3	TRBV5-6	CASSSGTGRPGAQYF
TRBJ1-4	TRBV5-1	CASRETGGVEKLFF
TRBJ2-7	TRBV5-4	CASSSYGVAGRNEQYF
TRBJ2-6	TRBV25-1	CASSEYRAGSSGANVLTF
TRBJ2-3	TRBV7-2	CASSLAHRDWEGDTQYF